This T cell receptor beta chain was captured by sequencing in a study of cytomegalovirus exposure and HLA in healthy donors (dated by TCRdb to about 2017). Describing the broader study: An earlier analysis of approximately 640 of the donors reported approximately 270 Gb of sequence data and 120 million or so unique TCR beta sequences from approximately 180 million T cells. Roughly 320 gigabases of sequencing data and tens of millions of unique TCR sequences made up an early release that covered approximately 620 HLA-typed donors. Among the approximately 420 genotyped donors, around 81% belonged to the genetic ancestry cluster associated with self-reported Caucasian donors. The study aimed to test whether signatures of past pathogen exposure could be identified by cataloging public T cell receptors. Using immunosequencing, the study profiled T cell repertoires from fewer than 850 subjects and related those repertoires to cytomegalovirus serostatus. Besides the first cohort of 550 to 750 subjects, a separate validation cohort made up of roughly 120 different subjects was used. To predict cytomegalovirus infection status, the study combined high-throughput TCR immunosequencing, statistical association of individual TCRs with disease status, and machine learning. In a later analysis, previously published TCR beta repertoires from roughly 710 donors were re-analyzed and high-resolution HLA genotyping was added so that TCR occurrence patterns could be studied. The later analysis used no new phenotypic data to find candidate immune exposures, relying instead on TCR beta sequences and their occurrence across donors. To decide whether each TCR beta V gene segment behaved as functional or pseudogenic, an earlier analysis of fewer than 750 of the donors relied on high-throughput TCR beta sequencing. Donor age, sex, ethnicity and CMV serostatus were compiled alongside the repertoire data. Genome-wide SNP genotypes for about 65% of the roughly 700 donors were used in a later genetic analysis, which treated that subset as a discovery cohort. All discovery cohort repertoires had been generated on a single sequencing platform. HLA typing included class I and class II loci at four-digit resolution. The number of typed donors differed by locus: 629-630 for A, B, C, DRB1 and DQB1; some 500 for DQA1; approximately 600 for DPA1; and around 450 for DPB1. Four to six DR-DQ haplotypes were handled as single units for association and clustering, since linkage in the cohort was strong. Among about 390 genotyped donors of the cohort, an average of roughly 240,000 unique TCR beta nucleotide sequences were sequenced per donor, roughly 20% of them non-productive.

The cohort consisted of 600 to 700 healthy bone marrow donors. At the time of sampling, all cohort members were nominally healthy, though unrecorded immune exposures were likely present. The donor tested CMV seronegative and was one of the 352 seronegative cohort members. Each donor provided a peripheral blood sample, and peripheral blood mononuclear cells were used for TCR beta sequencing. Genomic DNA was extracted from the blood cell samples with the Qiagen DNeasy Blood Extraction Kit. CDR1 and CDR2 were assigned from the germline V gene (reference sequence) as SEHNR and FQNEAQ. Cut back by 2 bases and 0 bases, the V and J ends lie 5 bases apart. From the cysteine up to the phenylalanine, the CDR3 has a length of 14 residues. The retained sequence is limited to the CDR3, 42 bases, with the frame set at the first base. Findings and caveats that apply to the study as a whole: Because HLA typing was unavailable for some donors at each locus, only the typed subset was used in association tests. When HLA alleles, especially DR and DQ, strongly co-occurred, attributing TCR associations to individual alleles was difficult. According to a later genetic analysis, donors in an Asian-associated ancestry cluster had fewer N-insertions in productive TCRs than the approximately 630-donor mean. Because counts were too low, seventeen rarely observed V segments, including chromosome 9 orphons, were excluded from the earlier analysis of 587 of the donors. In a later analysis, the rate of TCR association differed among HLA loci, with DRB1 alleles having the most associated TCRs and HLA-C alleles having the fewest. V-gene and J-gene trimming of TCR beta chains was associated with a missense DCLRE1C variant in a later genetic analysis, and the association was replicated in an independent cohort. A further reported finding was that TCR beta sequences accurately predicted the HLA-A and HLA-B alleles for most subjects in the first cohort. Roughly uniform sequencing depth across donors was assumed in presence/absence analyses, although this assumption may not hold. For the cohort, immune exposure information was limited to CMV serostatus. Some IMGT-functional V segments, including TRBV6-2 and TRBV6-3, could not be distinguished by the 87-base-pair reads and were therefore excluded. In both the original and validation cohorts, the classifier was reported to diagnose cytomegalovirus status with high specificity and sensitivity. A cluster of highly shared sequence variants was judged likely to be a technical artifact of the sequencing pipeline. Three of the identified cytomegalovirus-associated TCR beta chains were confirmed in vitro to be specific for cytomegalovirus antigens. Compared with equally common non-associated chains, HLA-associated TCR beta chains in a later analysis were more clonally expanded and had lower generation probabilities. The authors suggested that the approach could potentially be extended to other disease states and immunological phenotypes. According to a later analysis, most CMV-associated TCR beta chains appeared to be HLA-restricted, and the HLA associations seemed to be driven largely by CMV exposure. This cohort had only TCR beta chains sequenced, and the lack of alpha or paired-chain data limited which features could be detected. An earlier analysis of approximately 500 of the donors showed that most TCR beta V segments appeared in productive rearrangements either about 87% or about 30% of the time, which broadly matched IMGT annotations. A later analysis associated 16,951 TCR beta sequences with specific HLA alleles at a false discovery rate of 0.05. A total of roughly 160 TCR beta chains were listed by the study as associated with cytomegalovirus. While some public TCRs were present in many individuals, most TCR sequences turned up only very rarely across donors. Correlated functional status among segregating V segments might be attributable to linkage disequilibrium, but an unknown experimental factor could not be ruled out. According to a later analysis, parvovirus B19, influenza, CMV and Epstein-Barr virus appeared linked to several top co-occurrence clusters.

The receptor library was made with the immunoSEQ multiplex PCR assay. The multiplex PCR relied on a mix of 60 forward primers for TCR Vbeta segments and 13 reverse primers for TCR Jbeta segments. The CDR3 region of rearranged TCR beta genes was amplified from genomic DNA by a multiplex PCR assay. The Illumina HiSeq System was used to sequence the amplified TCR beta libraries as 87-base-pair reads. The study's processing was this. A later analysis counted about 82 million unique TCR beta chains across the 650 to 700 repertoires, and around 9.9 million of these chains were shared by at least two donors. Raw reads were error-corrected and collapsed into unique sequences with a nearest-neighbor algorithm that merged closely related sequences to remove PCR and sequencing errors. CDR3 sequences were aligned to IMGT reference sequences to assign V, D and J gene segments. Each retained sequence needed at least a six-nucleotide match to both a V gene segment and a J gene segment. A rearrangement was called productive if the CDR3 had no stop codons and remained in frame with V and J, and every other rearrangement was called non-productive. Following IMGT convention, CDR3 was defined as the stretch from the second conserved V-encoded cysteine up to the conserved J-encoded phenylalanine. The earlier analysis of about 640 of the donors excluded any sequence lacking an unambiguous match to a single V gene segment. An earlier analysis of under 750 of the donors called V segments functional above 56.7% productive rearrangements and segregating when the between-donor standard deviation exceeded 5%. A statistical classification framework was developed to diagnose cytomegalovirus status using the catalog of TCR beta chain sequences. In a later analysis, TCR nucleotide sequences were compared against IMGT/GENE-DB human TR gene sequences so that V and J genes could be assigned. Using the TCRdist pipeline, a later analysis assigned CDR3 sequences along with most-parsimonious VDJ recombination scenarios. In a later analysis, each TCR beta chain was defined by its CDR3 amino acid sequence together with its V-gene family, and reads lacking a unique V-gene family were excluded. As a way to deal with suspected cross-contamination and a sequencing artifact, a later analysis dropped over 550 nucleotide sequences that were highly shared and had low generation probability. In a later analysis, a clonal expansion index was calculated for each public chain from normalized within-repertoire ranks of inferred template counts. In a later analysis, generation probabilities were computed with a VDJ recombination model fitted to out-of-frame rearrangements, and the resulting probabilities were checked against IGoR. A later analysis scored TCR-TCR, TCR-HLA and TCR-CMV co-occurrence with hypergeometric tests, applying a repertoire-size bias correction to TCR pairs. False discovery rates were estimated in a later analysis by permuting HLA or CMV assignments 20 times. A later analysis grouped co-occurring TCRs with DBSCAN, adding TCRdist sequence similarity when clustering within HLA-allele-positive subsets. For co-occurrence clustering, repertoires with fewer than 30,000 or more than 120,000 public chains were excluded, along with roughly 5 repertoires with anomalous nucleotide sharing. TCRdb carries this immuneACCESS record with in-frame sequences only. Its versions omit some clonotypes, under half of them owing to an unresolved V gene in the studies checked, with the rest unexplained. V and J calls and clone size are given by that table; D and trimming were obtained from the DNA. Present in this sample are around 190,000 clones, roughly 80% of which were seen just once. The ten largest clones take up 5.7% of the sample.

As to this clone: Its antigen remains undetermined. No quality values exist for individual bases; no much larger clone is one base distant.

This clonotype originated in a man aged 35-49 years in good health and CMV-seronegative. The sample was PBMCs. The sequence links TRBV7-9 to TRBJ2-1; the D gene is unclear. CDR3 protein: CASSLTVSYNEQFF. The sequenced DNA is TGTGCCAGCAGCTTAACAGTCTCCTACAATGAGCAGTTCTTC.